This TCR beta chain was retrieved from a study of blood T cell repertoires in COVID-19. Across the study: The United States, Italy and Spain were the sources of the acute and convalescent COVID-19 samples.

Participants had their cohort set by participant-reported clinical history. Produced via immunoSEQ multiplex PCR; TCRdb's table is partial and in-frame only. The sample gives about 210,000 clones, more than 80% of which show up once; over 1% is in the top ten. Germline lookup yields CDR1 WNHNN and CDR2 SYGVQD (reference sequence). The CDR3 is 15 amino acids. J lost 2 bases, V lost 5 bases, and 3 bases had no gene match. Material: PBMCs or T cells enriched from blood (not recorded which). This TCR was sampled from a man aged 25-40 years who had recovered from COVID-19. The chain recombines TRBV10-1 with TRBJ2-5; 12 bases agree with TRBD2. CDR3 DNA sequence: TGCGCCAGCAGTAAAGGACTAGCGGGGCAAGAGACCCAGTACTTC. This encodes CASSKGLAGQETQYF.